This TCR beta chain is drawn from a study of technical replicates of blood from a few donors. Generated by immunoSEQ multiplex PCR, the TCRdb table keeps only in-frame clones and is missing some. The data contain 70,000 to 85,000 clones, 90% to 95% of them singletons. The CDR3 is 15 amino acids. Trimming took 5 bases from V and 3 from J, leaving 13 bases between them. Germline V CDR1 and CDR2: SGHVS, FQNEAQ. The rearrangement uses TRBV7-8 and TRBJ2-2, with TRBD1 as a possible D gene (5 bases). The sequenced sample consisted of T cells isolated from PBMCs. This receptor was identified in a human donor in good health. CDR3 sequence: CASSKQDTYTGELFF. The CDR3 nucleotides read TGTGCCAGCAGCAAACAGGACACCTACACCGGGGAGCTGTTTTTT.